The present T cell receptor beta chain was sequenced within a study of T cell repertoires in cytomegalovirus infection. V dropped 6 bases and J dropped 2; count of bases not matched to a gene: 8. Germline V gene sequence: CDR1 MNHEY, CDR2 SVGEGT. CDR3 length equals 16 residues. This clonotype has a count of ten or more. Its antigen is not known. TCRdb re-called the reads through MiXCR, storing one row per CDR3 protein. Among 200,000 or so distinct CDR3 sequences listed, 35% to 45% were seen once. The V gene is TRBV6-2 or TRBV6-3, the J gene TRBJ1-5; 9 nucleotides line up with TRBD1. The TCR sequence derives from a human donor in good health (CMV status not recorded). Some clones in this sample may be carry-over from other donors' samples. The sequencing used CD8+ T cells from cultured PBMCs, collected from culture after CMV antigen stimulation. CDR3 nucleotides: TGTGCCAGCAGGGACCTACAGGGGGCTGGCAATCAGCCCCAGCATTTT. Its translation is CASRDLQGAGNQPQHF.